This T cell receptor (beta chain) was recorded in a study of blood T cell repertoires in COVID-19. Study-level information: There were acute and convalescent COVID-19 samples, and they came from the United States, Italy and Spain.

This CDR3 region has 15 residues. Germline loops: CDR1 WNHNN, CDR2 SYGVQD (reference sequence). Unmatched junction bases numbered 9, after V lost 6 bases and J lost 7 bases. Original processing methods: Cell counts per sample came from amplifying reference gene primers. Sequencing was performed with immunoSEQ multiplex PCR; in TCRdb, only in-frame clones are kept and a portion is missing. The D gene and trimming were derived from the DNA, and the V and J assignments and clone size from that table. The data contain a few hundred thousand clones, roughly 88% of them singletons. The clonotype comes from a woman aged 25 to 39 who had recovered from COVID-19. The chain recombines TRBV10-1 with TRBJ1-2, with TRBD1 matching over 12 bases. Sample: peripheral blood. The CDR3 sequence is CASRRGDRGQSGYTF. The CDR3 DNA is TGCGCCAGCAGACGCGGGGACAGGGGGCAAAGTGGCTACACCTTC.